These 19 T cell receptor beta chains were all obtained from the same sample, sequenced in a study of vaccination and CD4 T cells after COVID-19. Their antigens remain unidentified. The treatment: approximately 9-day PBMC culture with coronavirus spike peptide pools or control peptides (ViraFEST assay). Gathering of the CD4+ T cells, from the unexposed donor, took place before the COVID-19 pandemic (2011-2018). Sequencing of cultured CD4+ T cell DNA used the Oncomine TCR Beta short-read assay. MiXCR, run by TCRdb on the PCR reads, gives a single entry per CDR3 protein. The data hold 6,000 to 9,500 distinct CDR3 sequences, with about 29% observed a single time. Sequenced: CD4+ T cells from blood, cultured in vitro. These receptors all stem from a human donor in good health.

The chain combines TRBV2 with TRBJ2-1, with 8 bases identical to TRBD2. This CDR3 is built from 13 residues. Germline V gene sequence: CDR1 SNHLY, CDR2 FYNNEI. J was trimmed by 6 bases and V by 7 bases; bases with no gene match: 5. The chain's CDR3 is CASKAGEVNEQFF. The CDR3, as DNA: TGTGCCAGCAAAGCGGGAGAGGTCAATGAGCAGTTCTTC.

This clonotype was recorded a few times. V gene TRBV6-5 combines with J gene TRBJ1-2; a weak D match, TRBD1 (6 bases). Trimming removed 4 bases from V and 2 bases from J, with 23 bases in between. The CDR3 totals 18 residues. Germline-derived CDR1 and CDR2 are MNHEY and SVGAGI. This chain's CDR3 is CASSSPNSDRSLNYGYTF. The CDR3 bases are TGTGCCAGCAGTTCCCCTAACTCCGACAGGAGTTTAAACTATGGCTACACCTTC.

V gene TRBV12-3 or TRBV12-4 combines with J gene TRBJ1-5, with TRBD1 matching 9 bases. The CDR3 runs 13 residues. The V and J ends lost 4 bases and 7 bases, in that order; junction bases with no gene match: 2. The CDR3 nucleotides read TGTGCCAGCAGTTGGACAGGGGACCAGCCCCAGCATTTT. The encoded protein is CASSWTGDQPQHF.

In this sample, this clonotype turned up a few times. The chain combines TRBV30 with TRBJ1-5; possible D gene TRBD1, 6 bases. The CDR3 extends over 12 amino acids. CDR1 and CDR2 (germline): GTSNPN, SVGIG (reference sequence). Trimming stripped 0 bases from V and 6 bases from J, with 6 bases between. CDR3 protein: CAWSVQGQPQHF. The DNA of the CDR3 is TGTGCCTGGAGTGTACAGGGTCAGCCCCAGCATTTT.

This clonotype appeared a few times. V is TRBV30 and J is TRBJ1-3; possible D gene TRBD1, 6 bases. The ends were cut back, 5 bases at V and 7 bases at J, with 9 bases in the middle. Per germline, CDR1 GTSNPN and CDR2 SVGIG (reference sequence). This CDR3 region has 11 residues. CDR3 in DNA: TGTGCCTGGGGACAGTCCAACACCATATATTTT. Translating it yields CAWGQSNTIYF.

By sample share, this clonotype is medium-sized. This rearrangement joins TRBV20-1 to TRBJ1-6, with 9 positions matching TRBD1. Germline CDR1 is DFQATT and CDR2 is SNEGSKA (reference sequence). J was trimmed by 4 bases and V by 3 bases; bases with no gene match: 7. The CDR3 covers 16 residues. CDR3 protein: CSASPRTGDYNSPLHF. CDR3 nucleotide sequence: TGCAGTGCTAGCCCAAGGACAGGGGATTATAATTCACCCCTCCACTTT.

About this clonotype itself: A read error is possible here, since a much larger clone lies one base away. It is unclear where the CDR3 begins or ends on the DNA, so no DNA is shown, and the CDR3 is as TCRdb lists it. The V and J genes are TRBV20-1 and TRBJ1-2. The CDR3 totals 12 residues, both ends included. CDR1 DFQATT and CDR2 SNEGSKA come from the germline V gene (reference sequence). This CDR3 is CSAQTTVYGCTF.

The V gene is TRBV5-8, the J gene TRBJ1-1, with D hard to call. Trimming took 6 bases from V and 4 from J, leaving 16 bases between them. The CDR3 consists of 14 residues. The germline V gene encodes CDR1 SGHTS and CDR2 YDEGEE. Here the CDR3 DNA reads TGTGCCAGCATCGGGAGAGGGCCAAGCACTGAAGCTTTCTTT. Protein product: CASIGRGPSTEAFF.

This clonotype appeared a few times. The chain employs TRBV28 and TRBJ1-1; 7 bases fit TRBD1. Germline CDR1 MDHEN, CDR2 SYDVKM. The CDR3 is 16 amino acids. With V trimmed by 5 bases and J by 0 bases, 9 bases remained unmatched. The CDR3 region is CASSPRTGFMNTEAFF. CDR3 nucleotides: TGTGCCAGCAGTCCACGGACAGGCTTTATGAACACTGAAGCTTTCTTT.

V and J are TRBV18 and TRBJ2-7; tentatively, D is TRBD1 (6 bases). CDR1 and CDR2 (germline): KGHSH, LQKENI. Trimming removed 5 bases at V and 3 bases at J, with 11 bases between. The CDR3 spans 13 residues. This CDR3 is CASSTGTNYEQYF. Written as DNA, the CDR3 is TGTGCCAGCTCAACTGGGACAAACTACGAGCAGTACTTC.

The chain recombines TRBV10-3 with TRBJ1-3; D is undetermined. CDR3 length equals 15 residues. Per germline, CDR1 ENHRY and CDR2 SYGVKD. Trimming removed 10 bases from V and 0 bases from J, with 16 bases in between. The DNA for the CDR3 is TGTGCCACCCTGGGCCTCGACACCTCTGGAAACACCATATATTTT. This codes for CATLGLDTSGNTIYF.

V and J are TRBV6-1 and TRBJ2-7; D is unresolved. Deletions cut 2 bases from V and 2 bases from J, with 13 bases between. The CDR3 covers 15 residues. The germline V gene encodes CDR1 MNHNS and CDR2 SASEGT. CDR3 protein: CASSELTRITYEQYF. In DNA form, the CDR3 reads TGTGCCAGCAGTGAATTAACACGGATAACCTACGAGCAGTACTTC.

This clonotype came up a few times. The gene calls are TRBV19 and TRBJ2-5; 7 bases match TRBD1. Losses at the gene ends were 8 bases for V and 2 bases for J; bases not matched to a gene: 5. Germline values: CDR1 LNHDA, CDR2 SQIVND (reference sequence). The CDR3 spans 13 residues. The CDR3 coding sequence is TGTGCCAGTTCGGGACAGATTCAAGAGACCCAGTACTTC. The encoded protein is CASSGQIQETQYF.

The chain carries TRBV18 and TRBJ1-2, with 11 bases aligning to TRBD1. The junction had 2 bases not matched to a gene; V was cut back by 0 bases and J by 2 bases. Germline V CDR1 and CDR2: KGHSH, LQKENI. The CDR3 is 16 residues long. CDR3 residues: CASSPPGTGGNYGYTF. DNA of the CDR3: TGTGCCAGCTCACCACCCGGGACAGGGGGGAACTATGGCTACACCTTC.

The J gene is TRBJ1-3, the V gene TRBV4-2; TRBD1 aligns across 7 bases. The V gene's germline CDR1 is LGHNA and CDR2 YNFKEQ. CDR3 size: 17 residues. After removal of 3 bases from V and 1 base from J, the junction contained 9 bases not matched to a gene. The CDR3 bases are TGTGCCAGCAGCCATTACCGGGACAGCTTATCTGGAAACACCATATATTTT. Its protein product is CASSHYRDSLSGNTIYF.

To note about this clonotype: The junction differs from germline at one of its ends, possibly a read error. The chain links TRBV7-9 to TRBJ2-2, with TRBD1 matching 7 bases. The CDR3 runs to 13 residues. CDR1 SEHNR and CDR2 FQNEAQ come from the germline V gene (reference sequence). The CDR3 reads CASIQGVAGELFF. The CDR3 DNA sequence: TGCGCCAGCATTCAGGGGGTCGCCGGGGAGCTGTTTTTT.

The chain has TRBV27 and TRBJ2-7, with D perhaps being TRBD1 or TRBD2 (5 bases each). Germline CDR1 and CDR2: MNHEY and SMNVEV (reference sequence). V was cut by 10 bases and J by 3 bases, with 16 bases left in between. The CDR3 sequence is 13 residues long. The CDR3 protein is CATMGPWDYEQYF. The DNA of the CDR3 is TGTGCCACCATGGGACCTTGGGACTACGAGCAGTACTTC.

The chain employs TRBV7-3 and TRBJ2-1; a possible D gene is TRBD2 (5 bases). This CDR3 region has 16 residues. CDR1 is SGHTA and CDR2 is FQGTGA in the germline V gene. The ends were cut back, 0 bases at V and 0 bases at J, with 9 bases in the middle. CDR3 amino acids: CASSLTGGSSYNEQFF. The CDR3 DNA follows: TGTGCCAGCAGCTTAACGGGTGGGAGCTCCTACAATGAGCAGTTCTTC.

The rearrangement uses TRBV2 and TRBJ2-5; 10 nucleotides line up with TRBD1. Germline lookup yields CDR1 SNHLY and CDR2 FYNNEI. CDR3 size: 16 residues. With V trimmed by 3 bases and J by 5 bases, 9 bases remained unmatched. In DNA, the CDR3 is TGTGCCAGCAGTGACGATCTGGGACAGGGGTTGGAGACCCAGTACTTC. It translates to CASSDDLGQGLETQYF.